These T cell receptor beta chains were read from a single sample in a study of cytomegalovirus exposure and HLA in healthy donors. Clones were sequenced by immunoSEQ multiplex PCR, and TCRdb holds only the in-frame ones, with some missing. The profile shows some 130,000 clones, roughly 79% of them singletons. The specimen was PBMCs. The source is a male donor in good health and CMV-seronegative. CDR3s include the opening cysteine and the closing phenylalanine or tryptophan. A D gene is named only where the DNA matches it firmly. Clone size is shown for a subset of rows, as once, few, many or a class of expanded clone.

TRBV6-5	TRBJ1-5	.	.	CASSRSAGSNQPQHF	TGTGCCAGCAGTCGAAGCGCGGGTAGCAATCAGCCCCAGCATTTT
TRBV7-2	TRBJ2-7	TRBD2	.	CASSRTSGVYEQYF	TGTGCCAGCAGCCGTACTAGCGGGGTCTACGAGCAGTACTTC
TRBV14	TRBJ2-5	TRBD2	.	CASSRLAETQYF	TGTGCCAGCAGCCGACTAGCGGAGACCCAGTACTTC
TRBV11-2	TRBJ1-1	.	.	CASSLGPGNMNTEAFF	TGTGCCAGCAGCTTAGGGCCAGGGAATATGAACACTGAAGCTTTCTTT
TRBV5-8	TRBJ1-2	TRBD1	.	CASSSEDRAYGYTF	TGTGCCAGCAGCTCAGAGGACAGGGCCTATGGCTACACCTTC
TRBV7-9	TRBJ2-1	.	few	CASSLAGMSSYNEQFF	TGTGCCAGCAGCTTAGCGGGCATGAGCTCCTACAATGAGCAGTTCTTC
TRBV9	TRBJ2-5	.	.	CASSTDIYGETQYF	TGTGCCAGCAGCACGGACATTTACGGGGAGACCCAGTACTTC
TRBV5-1	TRBJ2-2	TRBD1	few	CASSLGQGVTGELFF	TGCGCCAGCAGCCTCGGGCAGGGGGTTACCGGGGAGCTGTTTTTT
TRBV4-3	TRBJ2-2	TRBD2	.	CASSETSGANTGELFF	TGCGCCAGCAGCGAGACTAGCGGGGCGAACACCGGGGAGCTGTTTTTT
TRBV25-1	TRBJ2-1	.	.	CASREGAIYHNEQFF	TGTGCCAGCAGAGAGGGAGCCATTTATCACAATGAGCAGTTCTTC
TRBV11-2	TRBJ1-1	.	.	CASSLGGAIGAFF	TGTGCCAGCAGCTTAGGAGGAGCGATTGGAGCTTTCTTT
TRBV6-5	TRBJ1-4	TRBD1	.	CASSYGQGATNEKLFF	TGTGCCAGCAGTTACGGACAGGGGGCAACTAATGAAAAACTGTTTTTT
TRBV7-9	TRBJ2-1	.	.	CASSFGPRIEQFF	TGTGCCAGCAGCTTTGGTCCGAGGATTGAGCAGTTCTTC
TRBV5-1	TRBJ2-2	TRBD1	.	CASSSQPGTGPTGELFF	TGCGCCAGCAGCTCGCAACCCGGGACAGGGCCCACCGGGGAGCTGTTTTTT
TRBV29-1	TRBJ1-5	.	.	CSVLEREGQPQHF	TGCAGCGTTCTTGAGAGGGAGGGGCAGCCCCAGCATTTT
TRBV7-9	TRBJ2-7	.	.	CASSLGGTYEQYF	TGTGCCAGCAGCTTAGGCGGAACCTACGAGCAGTACTTC
TRBV7-2	TRBJ2-2	.	.	CASTITGTHTGELFF	TGTGCCAGCACTATTACAGGGACCCACACCGGGGAGCTGTTTTTT
TRBV2	TRBJ1-1	TRBD1	few	CASRGQGFTEAFF	TGTGCCAGCAGGGGACAGGGTTTCACTGAAGCTTTCTTT
TRBV5-5	TRBJ2-5	.	.	CASSLIQGGRETQYF	TGTGCCAGCAGCTTGATCCAGGGCGGTCGAGAGACCCAGTACTTC
TRBV7-2	TRBJ1-1	TRBD1	.	CASSWGQGGYTEAFF	TGTGCCAGCAGCTGGGGACAGGGGGGCTACACTGAAGCTTTCTTT
TRBV10-3	TRBJ1-1	TRBD1	.	CAISEGVTGVPEAFF	TGTGCCATCAGTGAGGGTGTGACAGGGGTCCCTGAAGCTTTCTTT
TRBV27	TRBJ1-2	TRBD1	.	CASGPGTGVGGYTF	TGTGCCAGCGGGCCGGGGACAGGGGTAGGCGGCTACACCTTC
TRBV10-3	TRBJ1-1	TRBD1	few	CAISEAGGRYTEAFF	TGTGCCATCAGTGAGGCAGGGGGCAGGTACACTGAAGCTTTCTTT
TRBV18	TRBJ1-2	.	.	CASSPPGLGDYGYTF	TGTGCCAGCTCACCCCCAGGGTTAGGGGACTATGGCTACACCTTC
TRBV2	TRBJ2-1	TRBD2	.	CASSNKRGGLEQFF	TGTGCCAGCAGCAACAAGCGGGGGGGCCTAGAGCAGTTCTTC
TRBV18	TRBJ2-1	TRBD2	once	CASSPTGTSGHNEQFF	TGTGCCAGCTCCCCTACCGGGACTAGCGGGCACAATGAGCAGTTCTTC
TRBV4-1	TRBJ2-1	TRBD2	.	CASSQLLAGVNEQFF	TGCGCCAGCAGCCAACTCCTAGCGGGGGTTAATGAGCAGTTCTTC
TRBV18	TRBJ2-7	TRBD1	few	CASSPGTGVYEQYF	TGTGCCAGCTCCCCCGGGACAGGTGTCTACGAGCAGTACTTC
TRBV6-5	TRBJ2-4	TRBD2	.	CASSGGLDKNIQYF	TGTGCCAGCAGTGGGGGACTAGACAAAAACATTCAGTACTTC
TRBV2	TRBJ1-3	.	.	CASSGAGRSGNTIYF	TGTGCCAGCAGTGGGGCAGGGCGGTCTGGAAACACCATATATTTT
TRBV19	TRBJ2-1	.	.	CASSRDSLQSYNEQFF	TGTGCCAGTAGTAGGGACTCCCTTCAGTCCTACAATGAGCAGTTCTTC
TRBV6-6	TRBJ2-7	TRBD1	.	CASSYFGQGLNEQYF	TGTGCCAGCAGTTACTTTGGACAGGGGCTAAACGAGCAGTACTTC
TRBV6-5	TRBJ2-7	.	.	CASSQQGTYEQYF	TGTGCCAGCAGTCAACAGGGAACCTACGAGCAGTACTTC
TRBV27	TRBJ1-2	.	.	CASSLGGAKGYTF	TGTGCCAGCAGCCTCGGGGGGGCGAAGGGCTACACCTTC
TRBV6-1	TRBJ2-3	TRBD2	.	CASVAGGADTQYF	TGTGCCAGCGTAGCGGGGGGTGCAGATACGCAGTATTTT
TRBV7-9	TRBJ2-1	TRBD1	.	CASSLDRGAVGNEQFF	TGTGCCAGCAGCCTGGACAGGGGGGCGGTTGGTAATGAGCAGTTCTTC
TRBV11-2	TRBJ1-5	.	.	CASSLGTGRGPQHF	TGTGCCAGCAGCTTAGGAACAGGGAGGGGGCCCCAGCATTTT
TRBV20-1	TRBJ1-3	TRBD1	.	CSGQGANTIYF	TGCAGTGGCCAGGGGGCAAACACCATATATTTT
TRBV7-2	TRBJ2-1	TRBD1	once	CASSLQTGDEQFF	TGTGCCAGCAGCTTACAGACAGGGGACGAGCAGTTCTTC
TRBV9	TRBJ2-3	.	.	CASSVSSVFPDTQYF	TGTGCCAGCAGCGTTAGCTCGGTGTTCCCAGATACGCAGTATTTT
TRBV6-1	TRBJ2-7	TRBD1	.	CASSEFRQGLYEQYF	TGTGCCAGCAGTGAGTTCAGACAGGGGCTCTACGAGCAGTACTTC
TRBV2	TRBJ2-1	TRBD2	.	CASSEGRAGWYEQFF	TGTGCCAGCAGTGAAGGGCGAGCGGGGTGGTATGAGCAGTTCTTC
TRBV6-1	TRBJ2-7	TRBD2	few	CASINVAGANYEQYF	TGTGCCAGCATTAACGTAGCGGGGGCCAACTACGAGCAGTACTTC
TRBV15	TRBJ1-4	.	few	CATSRDRGEKLFF	TGTGCCACCAGCAGAGATCGGGGTGAAAAACTGTTTTTT
TRBV4-2	TRBJ1-1	.	.	CASSQGSPMNTEAFF	TGTGCCAGCAGCCAAGGGAGTCCCATGAACACTGAAGCTTTCTTT
TRBV7-9	TRBJ1-1	.	few	CASSSPDWDTEAFF	TGTGCCAGCAGCTCTCCTGACTGGGACACTGAAGCTTTCTTT
TRBV7-8	TRBJ2-3	.	.	CASQIEPLTDTQYF	TGTGCCAGCCAAATAGAGCCTCTTACAGATACGCAGTATTTT
TRBV7-9	TRBJ1-1	.	.	CASRPTVNTEAFF	TGTGCCAGCAGACCGACAGTGAACACTGAAGCTTTCTTT
TRBV7-9	TRBJ1-4	.	.	CASSLAAPGTANEKLFF	TGTGCCAGCAGCTTAGCTGCGCCGGGAACGGCTAATGAAAAACTGTTTTTT
TRBV9	TRBJ1-6	TRBD1	.	CASSVGQGYTLHF	TGTGCCAGCAGCGTGGGACAGGGATACACCCTCCACTTT
TRBV5-1	TRBJ2-7	TRBD1	.	CASSLTGGDYEQYF	TGCGCCAGCAGCTTAACAGGGGGTGACTACGAGCAGTACTTC
TRBV6-6	TRBJ1-5	.	.	CAGTTGYNQPQHF	TGTGCCGGAACGACAGGTTACAATCAGCCCCAGCATTTT
TRBV5-1	TRBJ2-7	TRBD2	.	CASSPGLAGEKQYF	TGCGCCAGCAGCCCAGGACTAGCGGGGGAAAAGCAGTACTTC
TRBV6-6	TRBJ2-3	.	.	CASSYYIAVEDTQYF	TGTGCCAGCAGTTACTACATAGCGGTCGAGGATACGCAGTATTTT
TRBV5-4	TRBJ1-1	TRBD1	few	CASSSRQGEGAFF	TGTGCCAGCAGCTCGCGACAGGGGGAGGGGGCTTTCTTT